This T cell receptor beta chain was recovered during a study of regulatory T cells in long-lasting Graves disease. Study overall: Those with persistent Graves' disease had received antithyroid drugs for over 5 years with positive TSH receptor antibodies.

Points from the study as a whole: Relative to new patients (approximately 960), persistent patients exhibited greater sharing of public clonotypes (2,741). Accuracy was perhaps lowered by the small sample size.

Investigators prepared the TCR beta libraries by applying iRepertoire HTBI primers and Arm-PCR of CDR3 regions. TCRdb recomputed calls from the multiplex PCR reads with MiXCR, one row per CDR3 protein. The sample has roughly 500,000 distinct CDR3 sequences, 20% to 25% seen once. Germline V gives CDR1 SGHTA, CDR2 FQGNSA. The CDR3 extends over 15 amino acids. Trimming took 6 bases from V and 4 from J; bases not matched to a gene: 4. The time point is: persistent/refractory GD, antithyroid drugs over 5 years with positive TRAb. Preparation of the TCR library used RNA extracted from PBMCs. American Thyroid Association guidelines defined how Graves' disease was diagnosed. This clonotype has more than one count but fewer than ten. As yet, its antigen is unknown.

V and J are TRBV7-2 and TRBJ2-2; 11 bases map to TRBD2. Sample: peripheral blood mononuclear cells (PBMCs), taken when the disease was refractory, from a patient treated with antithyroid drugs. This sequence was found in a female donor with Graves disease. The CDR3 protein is CASRPGTSGTGELFF. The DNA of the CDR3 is TGTGCCAGCAGACCCGGGACTAGCGGCACCGGGGAGCTGTTTTTT.